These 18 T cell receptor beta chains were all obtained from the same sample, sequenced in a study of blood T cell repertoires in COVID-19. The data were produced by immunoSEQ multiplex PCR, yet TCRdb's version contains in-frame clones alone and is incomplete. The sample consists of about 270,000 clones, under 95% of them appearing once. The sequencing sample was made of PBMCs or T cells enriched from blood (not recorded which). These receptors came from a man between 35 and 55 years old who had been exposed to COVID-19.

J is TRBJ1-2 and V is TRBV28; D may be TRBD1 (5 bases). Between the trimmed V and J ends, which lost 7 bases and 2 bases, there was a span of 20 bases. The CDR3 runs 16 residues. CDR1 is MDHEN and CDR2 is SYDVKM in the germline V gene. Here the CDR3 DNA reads TGTGCCAGCAATCCCCTGGGGCAGACCCACAACTATGGCTACACCTTC. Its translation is CASNPLGQTHNYGYTF.

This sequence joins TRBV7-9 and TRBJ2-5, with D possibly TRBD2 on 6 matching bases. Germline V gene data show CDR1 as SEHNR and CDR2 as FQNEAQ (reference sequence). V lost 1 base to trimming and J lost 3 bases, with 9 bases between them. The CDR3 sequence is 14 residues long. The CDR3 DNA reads TGTGCCAGCAGCTTAGGGGACTTGGAAGAGACCCAGTACTTC. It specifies CASSLGDLEETQYF.

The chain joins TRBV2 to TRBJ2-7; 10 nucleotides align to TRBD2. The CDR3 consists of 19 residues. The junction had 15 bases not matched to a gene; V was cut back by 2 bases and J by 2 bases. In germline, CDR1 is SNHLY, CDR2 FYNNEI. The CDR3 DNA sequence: TGTGCCAGCAGTGAAATCGGACTAGCGGCTACCCAACTGACCTACGAGCAGTACTTC. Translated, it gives CASSEIGLAATQLTYEQYF.

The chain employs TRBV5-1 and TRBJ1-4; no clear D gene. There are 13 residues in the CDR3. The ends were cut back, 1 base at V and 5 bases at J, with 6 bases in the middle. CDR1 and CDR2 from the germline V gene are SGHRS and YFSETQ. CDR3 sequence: CASSLLQNEKLFF. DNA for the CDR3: TGCGCCAGCAGCTTGCTCCAGAATGAAAAACTGTTTTTT.

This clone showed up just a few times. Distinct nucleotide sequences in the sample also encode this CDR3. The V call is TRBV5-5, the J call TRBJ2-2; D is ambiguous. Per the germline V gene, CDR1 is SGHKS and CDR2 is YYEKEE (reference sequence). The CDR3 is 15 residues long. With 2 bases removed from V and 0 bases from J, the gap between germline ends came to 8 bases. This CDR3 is CASSLDSANTGELFF. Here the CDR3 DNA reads TGTGCCAGCAGCTTAGACTCCGCGAACACCGGGGAGCTGTTTTTT.

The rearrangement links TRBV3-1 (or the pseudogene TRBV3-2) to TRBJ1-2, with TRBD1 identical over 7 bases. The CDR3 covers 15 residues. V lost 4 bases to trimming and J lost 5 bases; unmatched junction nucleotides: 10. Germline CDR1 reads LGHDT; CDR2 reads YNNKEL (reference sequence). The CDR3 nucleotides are TGTGCCAGCAGCCCGGGCCCGGGACAGCCATATGGCTACACCTTC. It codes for CASSPGPGQPYGYTF.

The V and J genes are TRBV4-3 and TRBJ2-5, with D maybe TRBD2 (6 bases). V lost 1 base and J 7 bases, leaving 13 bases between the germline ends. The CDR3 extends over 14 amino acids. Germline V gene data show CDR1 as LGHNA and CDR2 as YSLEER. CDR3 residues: CASSQVEGSGTQYF. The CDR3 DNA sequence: TGCGCCAGCAGCCAAGTGGAGGGATCCGGGACCCAGTACTTC.

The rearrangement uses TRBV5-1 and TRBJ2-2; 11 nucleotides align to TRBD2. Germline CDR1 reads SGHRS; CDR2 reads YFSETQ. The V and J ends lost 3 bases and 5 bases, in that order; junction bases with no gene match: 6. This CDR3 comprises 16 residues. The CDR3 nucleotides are TGCGCCAGCAGCTCGGGACTAGCGGTACCTACCGGGGAGCTGTTTTTT. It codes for CASSSGLAVPTGELFF.

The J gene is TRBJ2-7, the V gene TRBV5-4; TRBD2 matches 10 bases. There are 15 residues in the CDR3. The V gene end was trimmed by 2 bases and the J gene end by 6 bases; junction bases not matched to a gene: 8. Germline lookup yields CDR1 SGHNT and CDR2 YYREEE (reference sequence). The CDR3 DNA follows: TGTGCCAGCAGCTTCCAGACTAGCGGGCCCCTCGAGCAGTACTTC. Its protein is CASSFQTSGPLEQYF. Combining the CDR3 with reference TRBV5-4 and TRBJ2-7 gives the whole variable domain ETGVTQSPTHLIKTRGQQVTLRCSSQSGHNTVSWYQQALGQGPQFIFQYYREEENGRGNFPPRFSGLQFPNYSSELNVNALELDDSALYLCASSFQTSGPLEQYFGPGTRLTVT.

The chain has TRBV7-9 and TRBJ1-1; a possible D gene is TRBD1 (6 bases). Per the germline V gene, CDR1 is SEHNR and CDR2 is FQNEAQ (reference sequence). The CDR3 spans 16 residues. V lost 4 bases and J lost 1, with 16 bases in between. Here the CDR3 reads CASSSGTTGWNTEAFF. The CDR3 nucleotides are TGTGCCAGCAGCTCCGGAACAACAGGGTGGAACACTGAAGCTTTCTTT.

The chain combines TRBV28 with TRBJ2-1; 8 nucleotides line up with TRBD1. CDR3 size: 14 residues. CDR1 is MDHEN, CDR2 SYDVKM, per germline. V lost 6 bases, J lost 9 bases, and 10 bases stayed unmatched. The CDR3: CASSSTTGGGEQFF. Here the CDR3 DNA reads TGTGCCAGCAGCTCCACAACAGGGGGAGGTGAGCAGTTCTTC.

CDR3: CASSQDSGQGWAYEQYF. CDR3 nucleotide sequence: TGTGCCAGCAGCCAAGACTCCGGACAGGGATGGGCCTACGAGCAGTACTTC. V gene TRBV3-1 (or the pseudogene TRBV3-2) combines with J gene TRBJ2-7, with 8 bases matching TRBD1. The CDR3 sequence is 17 residues long. V lost 0 bases and J lost 2; bases outside the gene matches: 9. CDR1 is LGHDT, CDR2 YNNKEL, per germline (reference sequence).

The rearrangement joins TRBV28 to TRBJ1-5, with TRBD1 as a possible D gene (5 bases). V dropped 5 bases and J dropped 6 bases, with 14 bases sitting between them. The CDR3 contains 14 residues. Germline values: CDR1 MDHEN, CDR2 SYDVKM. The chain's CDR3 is CASSGALGLQPQHF. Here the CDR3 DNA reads TGTGCCAGCAGTGGGGCCCTGGGGCTTCAGCCCCAGCATTTT.

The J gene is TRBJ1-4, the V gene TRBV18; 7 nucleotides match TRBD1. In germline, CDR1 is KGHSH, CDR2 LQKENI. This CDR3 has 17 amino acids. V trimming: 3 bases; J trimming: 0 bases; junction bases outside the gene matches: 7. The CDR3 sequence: CASSPPGTATTNEKLFF. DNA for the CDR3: TGTGCCAGCTCACCTCCCGGGACAGCCACAACTAATGAAAAACTGTTTTTT.

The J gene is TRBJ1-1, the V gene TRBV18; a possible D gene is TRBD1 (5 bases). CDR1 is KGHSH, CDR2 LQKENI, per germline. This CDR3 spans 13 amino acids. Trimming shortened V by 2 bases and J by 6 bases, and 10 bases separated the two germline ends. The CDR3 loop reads CASSPSRDSEAFF. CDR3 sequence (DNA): TGTGCCAGCTCACCATCCAGGGACTCTGAAGCTTTCTTT.

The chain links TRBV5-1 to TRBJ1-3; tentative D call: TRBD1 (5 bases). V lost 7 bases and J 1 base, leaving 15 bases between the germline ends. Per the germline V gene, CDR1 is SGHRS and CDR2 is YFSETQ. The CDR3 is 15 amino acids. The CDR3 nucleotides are TGCGCCAGCGGACTGGGGGGAGGATCTGGAAACACCATATATTTT. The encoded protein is CASGLGGGSGNTIYF.

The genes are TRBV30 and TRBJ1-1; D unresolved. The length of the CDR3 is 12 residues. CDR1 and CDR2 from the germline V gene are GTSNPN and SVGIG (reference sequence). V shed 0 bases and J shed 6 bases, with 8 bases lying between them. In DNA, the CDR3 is TGTGCCTGGAGTGTACTCATTTCTGAAGCTTTCTTT. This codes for CAWSVLISEAFF.

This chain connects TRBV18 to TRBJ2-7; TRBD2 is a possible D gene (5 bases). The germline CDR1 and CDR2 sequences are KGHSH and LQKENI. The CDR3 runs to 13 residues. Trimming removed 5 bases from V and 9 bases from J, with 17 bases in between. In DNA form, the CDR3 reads TGTGCCAGCTCAGCGGACTCCGGCCTGTGGCAGTACTTC. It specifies CASSADSGLWQYF.